This entry features one T cell receptor (beta chain) sequence. The antigen remains undetermined. The data belong to a study of T cells in localized non-small cell lung cancer. Trimming pared 1 base from V and 0 bases from J, leaving 16 bases between. CDR1 and CDR2 from the germline V gene are SSHAT and FNYEAQ (reference sequence). This CDR3 contains 18 residues. Broader study findings: Higher blood T cell density tracked longer overall survival.

Libraries were prepared by immunoSEQ multiplex PCR; TCRdb keeps only in-frame clonotypes and omits some of them. This sample carries some 19,000 clones, under 95% of them seen once, and the ten largest clones take roughly 4%. The V gene is TRBV7-7, the J gene TRBJ2-1; D is tentatively TRBD1 or TRBD2 (5 bases each). This material consisted of peripheral blood, taken before any cancer treatment. The TCR comes from an older male donor with stage I squamous cell lung carcinoma. The CDR3 region has the DNA TGTGCCAGCAGCTTAGTAATGGGACGCCATCTCTCCTACAATGAGCAGTTCTTC. It encodes CASSLVMGRHLSYNEQFF.